This entry concerns a single T cell receptor beta chain. Its antigen is currently unknown. The data are from a study of cytomegalovirus exposure and HLA in healthy donors. Whole-study findings and limits: By a later analysis, the bulk of CMV-associated TCR beta chains appeared HLA-restricted. Per a prior analysis, the majority of TCR beta V segments were productive roughly 87% or roughly 30% of the time.

This CDR3 region has 16 residues. Germline-derived CDR1 and CDR2 are SGHNT and YENEEA. Trimming removed 1 base from V and 0 bases from J; junction bases left unmatched: 1. PCR primers comprised 60 Vbeta and 13 Jbeta primers. The method was immunoSEQ multiplex PCR; TCRdb's version includes in-frame clones alone and lacks a portion of them. This table has about 200,000 clones, around three quarters appearing once. The chain has TRBV11-3 and TRBJ2-2, with 8 bases that match TRBD1. Sequenced input: PBMCs. This receptor was taken from a man aged 30-40 years in good health and CMV-seronegative. The CDR3 coding sequence is TGTGCCAGCAGCTTAGCAGGGGGCCCGAACACCGGGGAGCTGTTTTTT. Residues: CASSLAGGPNTGELFF. Drawing the rest from reference TRBV11-3 and TRBJ2-2, the complete variable domain is EAGVVQSPRYKIIEKKQPVAFWCNPISGHNTLYWYLQNLGQGPELLIRYENEEAVDDSQLPKDRFSAERLKGVDSTLKIQPAELGDSAVYLCASSLAGGPNTGELFFGEGSRLTVL.